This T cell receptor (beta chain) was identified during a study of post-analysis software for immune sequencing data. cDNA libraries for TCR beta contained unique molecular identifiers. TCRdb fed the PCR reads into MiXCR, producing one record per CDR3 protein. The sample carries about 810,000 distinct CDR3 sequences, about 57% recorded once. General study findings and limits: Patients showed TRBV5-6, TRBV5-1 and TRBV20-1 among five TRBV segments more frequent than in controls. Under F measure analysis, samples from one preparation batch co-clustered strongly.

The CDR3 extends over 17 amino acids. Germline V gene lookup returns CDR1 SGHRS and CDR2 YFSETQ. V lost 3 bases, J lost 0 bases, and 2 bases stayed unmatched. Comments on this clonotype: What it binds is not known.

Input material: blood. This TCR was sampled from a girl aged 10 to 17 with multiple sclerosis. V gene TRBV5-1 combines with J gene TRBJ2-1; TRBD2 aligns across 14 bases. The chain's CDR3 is CASSSTSGRVSYNEQFF. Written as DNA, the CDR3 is TGCGCCAGCAGCTCGACTAGCGGGAGGGTCTCCTACAATGAGCAGTTCTTC.